This T cell receptor (beta chain) appears in the sequencing data of a study of cytomegalovirus exposure and HLA in healthy donors. The PCR was carried out with 60 Vbeta primers and 13 Jbeta primers. Here immunoSEQ multiplex PCR was the method, and the copy in TCRdb shows in-frame clones only, minus some. The table has over 100,000 clones, 76% seen once; the top ten hold around 7.7%. Study-level findings and limits: There were some V segments, including TRBV6-2 and TRBV6-3, excluded as indistinguishable. The authors later linked a missense DCLRE1C variant to TCR beta V- and J-gene trimming.

A word on this clone: Its target is not known.

Germline V lookup: CDR1 SGDLS, CDR2 YYNGEE. Trimming shortened V by 3 bases and J by 5 bases, and 13 bases separated the two germline ends. CDR3 length: 14 amino acids. The sample comprised PBMCs. This receptor was identified in a woman aged 50 to 60 in good health and CMV-seropositive. The chain is built from TRBV9 and TRBJ2-3, with unresolved D. Here the CDR3 reads CASSALFPGDTQYF. The CDR3 region has the DNA TGTGCCAGCAGCGCCCTATTCCCAGGAGATACGCAGTATTTT.